Shown below are 2 T cell receptor beta chains from a single sample sequenced in a study of T cell clones after liver transplantation. Only in-frame clones appear in the TCRdb table, and some are missing; sequencing was by immunoSEQ multiplex PCR. This sample has 70,000 to 80,000 clones, with more than 75% found just once. Here the sequenced sample was CD4+ T cells from blood, taken before liver transplant. These TCRs come from a human donor who received a liver transplant.

Only one count was recorded for this clone. The rearrangement joins TRBV5-8 to TRBJ1-3; D might be TRBD1 (6 bases). Germline CDR1 SGHTS, CDR2 YDEGEE. Trimming removed 4 bases at V and 0 bases at J, with 14 bases between. The CDR3 covers 16 residues. CDR3 DNA sequence: TGTGCCAGCAGCCGGATTACGGGACACTCTGGAAACACCATATATTTT. Amino acids: CASSRITGHSGNTIYF.

The chain recombines TRBV2 with TRBJ2-3, with no clear D. V lost 6 bases to trimming and J lost 6 bases, with 7 bases between them. Germline V gene sequence: CDR1 SNHLY, CDR2 FYNNEI. CDR3 size: 11 residues. The CDR3 coding sequence is TGTGCCAGCAGGTTTGTGGATACGCAGTATTTT. Translation gives CASRFVDTQYF.